These 21 T cell receptor beta chains share one sample of origin, sequenced in a study of human T cells and chemical hapten exposure. A single record per CDR3 protein comes from TCRdb applying MiXCR to the RACE reads. The profile shows roughly 160,000 distinct CDR3 sequences, roughly 15% of them singletons. Specified time point: patch test 1, 2 weeks after DPC sensitization. The treatment denotes: therapeutic diphenylcyclopropenone sensitization with weekly scalp DPC. The input for sequencing was whole blood, taken in connection with sensitization to the hapten diphenylcyclopropenone (DPC). All receptors derive from a woman in her 30s with alopecia areata. Some clones in this sample may be carry-over from other donors' samples.

This clonotype was detected a few times. This rearrangement joins TRBV20-1 to TRBJ2-1; 8 bases match TRBD2. CDR1 DFQATT and CDR2 SNEGSKA come from the germline V gene (reference sequence). This CDR3 has 15 amino acids. Losses at the gene ends were 1 base for V and 7 bases for J; bases not matched to a gene: 9. CDR3 nucleotide sequence: TGCAGTGCTAGAGCGTCGGGGGGGGCAAGGAATGAGCAGTTCTTC. Amino acids: CSARASGGARNEQFF.

J is TRBJ2-5 and V is TRBV20-1, with TRBD1 matching over 8 bases. From germline, CDR1 is DFQATT and CDR2 SNEGSKA (reference sequence). J gave up 1 base and V 1 base, and 5 bases lay outside the gene matches. The CDR3 extends over 15 amino acids. CDR3 residues: CSARVAGGGQETQYF. The CDR3 region has the DNA TGCAGTGCTAGAGTGGCAGGGGGCGGCCAAGAGACCCAGTACTTC.

This clonotype has at least ten counts. The V call is TRBV30, the J call TRBJ1-1; D is ambiguous. Deletions cut 3 bases from V and 7 bases from J, with 15 bases between. Looked up from germline, CDR1 is GTSNPN and CDR2 is SVGIG (reference sequence). The CDR3 extends over 13 amino acids. The CDR3 coding sequence is TGTGCCTGGAGGGGCACGAATTCGGTTGAAGCTTTCTTT. This gives the protein CAWRGTNSVEAFF.

The chain combines TRBV7-9 with TRBJ2-7; D gene uncertain. V dropped 5 bases and J dropped 2 bases, with 10 bases sitting between them. The CDR3 totals 13 residues. Germline CDR1 reads SEHNR; CDR2 reads FQNEAQ (reference sequence). This CDR3 reads CASSPGPTYEQYF. For the CDR3, the DNA is TGTGCCAGCAGCCCCGGCCCCACCTACGAGCAGTACTTC.

The V and J genes are TRBV6-1 and TRBJ1-1, with a weak D call TRBD1 (5 bases). Trimming took 5 bases from V and 3 from J, leaving 13 bases between them. This CDR3 is built from 14 residues. The germline V gene encodes CDR1 MNHNS and CDR2 SASEGT. CDR3: CASSYPQAYTEAFF. The DNA of the CDR3 is TGTGCCAGCAGTTACCCACAGGCCTACACTGAAGCTTTCTTT.

The V and J genes are TRBV27 and TRBJ2-3; 7 bases are shared with TRBD2. V lost 7 bases to trimming and J lost 5 bases; unmatched junction nucleotides: 15. CDR3 length equals 16 residues. Germline V gene sequence: CDR1 MNHEY, CDR2 SMNVEV (reference sequence). The CDR3 DNA sequence: TGTGCCAGCAAGAGGGGCCAGGGAGGGGAGAAAGATACGCAGTATTTT. Its translation: CASKRGQGGEKDTQYF.

This clonotype was seen many times. The chain carries TRBV6-2 or TRBV6-3 and TRBJ1-2; no definite D call. Germline V gene data show CDR1 as MNHEY and CDR2 as SVGEGT. Trimming pared 0 bases from V and 5 bases from J, leaving 19 bases between. The CDR3 runs 17 residues. CDR3 DNA: TGTGCCAGCAGTTACTCGGCTCCGACACTTCGGGCATATGGCTACACCTTC. Translation: CASSYSAPTLRAYGYTF.

The chain recombines TRBV28 with TRBJ2-2, with 9 positions matching TRBD2. In germline, CDR1 is MDHEN, CDR2 SYDVKM. The CDR3 is 14 residues long. After removal of 2 bases from V and 7 bases from J, the junction contained 2 bases not matched to a gene. The CDR3 spells CASSLPAGGGELFF. The CDR3 DNA reads TGTGCCAGCAGTTTACCAGCGGGGGGCGGGGAGCTGTTTTTT.

This clonotype has ten or more counts. The V call is TRBV27, the J call TRBJ2-7, with TRBD2 matching 13 bases. The V gene's germline CDR1 is MNHEY and CDR2 SMNVEV (reference sequence). V was clipped by 6 bases and J by 3 bases; unmatched bases: 17. The CDR3 has 19 residues. The CDR3 DNA reads TGTGCCAGCAGAAGAGCTCGTGGGACTAGCGGGAAGGGGGTCTACGAGCAGTACTTC. This codes for CASRRARGTSGKGVYEQYF.

This clonotype was observed many times. The rearrangement links TRBV5-1 to TRBJ1-2; no clear D gene. The CDR3 extends over 14 amino acids. The germline V gene has CDR1 SGHRS and CDR2 YFSETQ. V was shortened by 4 bases and J by 2 bases, with 12 bases between the two germline ends. The CDR3 sequence: CASSAATENYGYTF. In DNA form, the CDR3 reads TGCGCCAGCAGCGCGGCTACAGAGAACTATGGCTACACCTTC.

This clonotype has only a few counts. The chain recombines TRBV9 with TRBJ1-3; D unresolved. Trimming stripped 0 bases from V and 10 bases from J, with 11 bases between. The CDR3 length is 13 residues. The germline gives CDR1 SGDLS, CDR2 YYNGEE. The CDR3, as DNA: TGTGCCAGCAGCGTAGCACAGCAGTCGACCATATATTTT. This sequence encodes CASSVAQQSTIYF. Supplemented by reference TRBV9 and TRBJ1-3, the full variable domain reads DSGVTQTPKHLITATGQRVTLRCSPRSGDLSVYWYQQSLDQGLQFLIQYYNGEERAKGNILERFSAQQFPDLHSELNLSSLELGDSALYFCASSVAQQSTIYFGEGSWLTVV.

The table lists this clonotype with a few counts. The CDR3 DNA is TGTGCCAGCAGTCGGGGGACTAGCGGGAGAGAGGAGACCCAGTACTTC. Its protein product is CASSRGTSGREETQYF. The chain recombines TRBV6-2 or TRBV6-3 with TRBJ2-5, with TRBD2 matching over 14 bases. Trimming took 5 bases from V and 5 from J; bases not matched to a gene: 7. Germline V gene sequence: CDR1 MNHEY, CDR2 SVGEGT. The CDR3 sequence is 16 residues long.

This clonotype showed up many times. This sequence joins TRBV6-2 or TRBV6-3 and TRBJ2-2, with D unclear. This CDR3 is built from 14 residues. The germline V gene has CDR1 MNHEY and CDR2 SVGEGT. V gave up 6 bases and J gave up 1 base, with 9 bases separating them. CDR3: CASSLHRNTGELFF. CDR3 coding DNA: TGTGCCAGCAGCCTACACAGGAACACCGGGGAGCTGTTTTTT.

The sample holds a few counts of this clonotype. This chain joins TRBV5-1 and TRBJ1-2, with TRBD1 matching over 10 bases. Germline loops: CDR1 SGHRS, CDR2 YFSETQ. The CDR3 spans 16 residues. After removal of 0 bases from V and 0 bases from J, the junction contained 2 bases not matched to a gene. CDR3: CASSLGQGAPNYGYTF. The CDR3 DNA reads as TGCGCCAGCAGCTTGGGACAGGGGGCTCCTAACTATGGCTACACCTTC.

This clonotype turned up a few times. The chain combines TRBV19 with TRBJ1-4, with a tentative D call TRBD1 (5 bases). The germline V gene has CDR1 LNHDA and CDR2 SQIVND (reference sequence). The V end lost 4 bases, the J end lost 7 bases, and 16 bases lay between the germline ends. CDR3 size: 15 residues. CDR3 nucleotide sequence: TGTGCCAGTAGTAATCGACAGTCCTCTATTGAAAAACTGTTTTTT. Its protein product is CASSNRQSSIEKLFF.

This clonotype was observed a handful of times. The V call is TRBV25-1, the J call TRBJ1-5; D not resolved. The CDR3 contains 16 residues. Germline CDR1 reads MGHDK; CDR2 reads SYGVNS. V lost 5 bases and J 5 bases, leaving 19 bases between the germline ends. The CDR3 nucleotides read TGTGCCAGCAGTCCCAAAGGCGCCAGGACTGATCAGCCCCAGCATTTT. It is translated as CASSPKGARTDQPQHF.

The chain combines TRBV3-1 with TRBJ2-7; TRBD1 matches 7 bases. J gave up 6 bases and V 5 bases, and 7 bases lay outside the gene matches. Germline CDR1 LGHDT, CDR2 YNNKEL (reference sequence). The CDR3 extends over 13 amino acids. The CDR3 sequence: CASSIDRAGEQYF. DNA for the CDR3: TGTGCCAGCAGCATTGACAGGGCTGGCGAGCAGTACTTC.

This clonotype turned up a few times. The chain joins TRBV7-2 to TRBJ1-4, with a tentative D call TRBD1 (6 bases). In germline, CDR1 is SGHTA, CDR2 FQGNSA. V lost 5 bases and J lost 8, with 18 bases in between. This CDR3 region has 15 residues. Written as DNA, the CDR3 is TGTGCCAGCAGCCCCCGATCAGGGGCGGACGAAAAACTGTTTTTT. It specifies CASSPRSGADEKLFF.

Only a few counts were recorded for this clonotype. The chain couples TRBV12-5 to TRBJ2-3; the D gene is possibly TRBD1 (5 bases). Trimming removed 7 bases at V and 2 bases at J, with 13 bases between. Germline V gene lookup returns CDR1 LGHNT and CDR2 FRNRAP. This CDR3 region has 14 residues. CDR3 sequence reads: CASVTGPYTDTQYF. Written as DNA, the CDR3 is TGTGCTAGTGTCACAGGCCCCTACACAGATACGCAGTATTTT.

This clonotype appeared a few times. The rearrangement joins TRBV20-1 to TRBJ2-2; TRBD2 matches at 7 bases. Germline-derived CDR1 and CDR2 are DFQATT and SNEGSKA (reference sequence). V dropped 6 bases and J dropped 1; count of bases not matched to a gene: 11. This CDR3 has 16 residues. CDR3 residues: CSAPFPQRGNTGELFF. CDR3 coding DNA: TGCAGTGCCCCGTTTCCCCAGCGGGGGAACACCGGGGAGCTGTTTTTT.

This clonotype was seen more than once but under ten times. The CDR3 region is CASSVGTGWADTQYF. The CDR3 DNA reads as TGTGCCAGCAGCGTCGGGACCGGATGGGCAGATACGCAGTATTTT. V is TRBV9 and J is TRBJ2-3; D might be TRBD1 or TRBD2, each matching 5 bases. CDR1 SGDLS and CDR2 YYNGEE come from the germline V gene. Trimming took 2 bases from V and 4 from J, leaving 14 bases between them. The CDR3 length is 15 residues.